This T cell receptor (beta chain) was captured in a study of PD-1 blockade in classical Hodgkin lymphoma. General study points: Before treatment, complete responders showed about the same diversity as newly diagnosed patients. What caused the repertoire differences, perhaps disease activity or prior therapy, remains undefined.

V lost 4 bases and J lost 3; bases outside the gene matches: 5. The CDR3 consists of 16 residues. In germline, CDR1 is KGHSH, CDR2 LQKENI. The sample holds a few counts of this clone. What it binds is unknown. Relapse after autologous stem cell transplantation occurred in every patient, and brentuximab vedotin exposure varied. Relapsed/refractory classical Hodgkin lymphoma patients had complete, partial or progressive responses. Clones were read by immunoSEQ multiplex PCR, and TCRdb kept only the in-frame ones, dropping some. The sample includes approximately 2,400 clones, 50% to 75% seen only once; the top ten take roughly a third.

Here the sequenced sample was peripheral blood mononuclear cells (PBMCs), taken at baseline. The rearrangement uses TRBV18 and TRBJ1-5; 11 bases are shared with TRBD1. The sequence was collected from a human donor with classical Hodgkin lymphoma. The CDR3 loop is CASSLGTGGTNQPQHF. In nucleotides, the CDR3 is TGTGCCAGCTCACTAGGGACAGGGGGGACCAATCAGCCCCAGCATTTT.